The source of this T cell receptor (beta chain) is a study of siplizumab effects on memory and regulatory T cells. Data came from immunoSEQ multiplex PCR; TCRdb stores just in-frame clones and leaves some out. The sample contains about 100,000 clones, more than 85% of which appear only once. Trimming took 3 bases from V and 1 from J, leaving 13 bases between them. CDR1 is SGHVS, CDR2 FNYEAQ, per germline. The CDR3 contains 16 residues. In the case of this clone: The antigen remains unidentified.

Study results and limitations: Confirmatory evidence of suppressive function in proliferating siplizumab-culture Tregs was not obtained. Versus over 25% in controls, the mappable alloreactive CD4+ clones averaged roughly 69% Treg-derived with siplizumab. Most alloreactive clones went unmapped to unstimulated subsets; only a minor fraction mapped. An assignable phenotype, naive or memory, was missing from roughly 86-96% of proliferating CD4+ or CD8+ clones.

The sequence was collected from a human donor in good health. The chain couples TRBV7-6 to TRBJ1-3; tentatively, D is TRBD1 (5 bases). The source material was CD4+ T cells sorted from blood. The CDR3 loop is CASSFRGNGSGNTIYF. The CDR3, as DNA: TGTGCCAGCAGCTTCCGGGGGAACGGTTCTGGAAACACCATATATTTT. Complete variable domain (other parts from reference TRBV7-6 and TRBJ1-3): GAGVSQSPRYKVTKRGQDVALRCDPISGHVSLYWYRQALGQGPEFLTYFNYEAQQDKSGLPNDRFSAERPEGSISTLTIQRTEQRDSAMYRCASSFRGNGSGNTIYFGEGSWLTVV.